These 20 T cell receptor beta chains were all obtained from the same sample, sequenced in a study of CD8+ T cells in alopecia areata. RNA was isolated and reverse transcribed to cDNA, the sequencing template. Sequencing used immunoSEQ multiplex PCR; TCRdb keeps in-frame clones, though not all of them. This table holds about 210,000 clones, over 40% found once. Specified treatment: oral pan-JAK inhibitor, 5-10 mg twice daily. Sequencing used CD4+ T cells sorted from blood, obtained at roughly week 38, from a patient treated with tofacitinib. Source of these receptors: a human donor with alopecia areata.

This chain connects TRBV29-1 to TRBJ2-1; D unresolved. Trimming took off 1 base at V and 4 bases at J, with 5 bases between the two ends. Looked up from germline, CDR1 is SQVTM and CDR2 is ANQGSEA. The CDR3 is 12 residues long. The CDR3 protein is CSVEAGYNEQFF. The CDR3 DNA sequence: TGCAGCGTTGAAGCAGGTTACAATGAGCAGTTCTTC.

The rearrangement joins TRBV9 to TRBJ2-5; 9 bases fit TRBD1. The ends lost 0 bases at V and 5 bases at J; junction bases unmatched: 5. CDR1 SGDLS and CDR2 YYNGEE come from the germline V gene. The CDR3 sequence is 15 residues long. DNA for the CDR3: TGTGCCAGCAGCGTAGAAGGACAGGGGAGGGAGACCCAGTACTTC. It codes for CASSVEGQGRETQYF. The full variable domain, in which reference TRBV9 and TRBJ2-5 provide the parts outside the CDR3, is DSGVTQTPKHLITATGQRVTLRCSPRSGDLSVYWYQQSLDQGLQFLIQYYNGEERAKGNILERFSAQQFPDLHSELNLSSLELGDSALYFCASSVEGQGRETQYFGPGTRLLVL.

This chain connects TRBV27 to TRBJ1-2; D is unresolved. The CDR3 totals 13 residues. Germline V gene sequence: CDR1 MNHEY, CDR2 SMNVEV (reference sequence). Trimming cost V 8 bases and J 6 bases, with 16 bases left between them. CDR3 in amino acids: CASSFRPGNGYTF. The CDR3 DNA is TGTGCCAGCTCCTTCCGGCCTGGCAATGGCTACACCTTC.

V gene TRBV29-1 combines with J gene TRBJ1-3; D not certain. This CDR3 has 13 amino acids. Trimming removed 3 bases at V and 4 bases at J, with 10 bases between. The germline V gene encodes CDR1 SQVTM and CDR2 ANQGSEA. Here the CDR3 DNA reads TGCAGCGTTGACGGGAGTTCCGGAAACACCATATATTTT. Translating gives CSVDGSSGNTIYF.

The chain uses TRBV18 and TRBJ1-5; TRBD1 might be the D (5 bases). In germline, CDR1 is KGHSH, CDR2 LQKENI. The CDR3 extends over 15 amino acids. Trimming shortened V by 1 base and J by 10 bases, and 17 bases separated the two germline ends. CDR3 DNA sequence: TGTGCCAGCTCACCACGTCGGGGCCTCGGCTCTCCCCAGCATTTT. Its protein is CASSPRRGLGSPQHF.

The chain joins TRBV6-6 to TRBJ1-1; D remains unclear. The CDR3 totals 10 residues. The germline V and J ends were trimmed by 8 bases and 11 bases, with 12 bases remaining between them. From germline, CDR1 is MNHNY and CDR2 SVGAGI (reference sequence). The CDR3 coding sequence is TGTGCCAGCGGAGGAGTCGGGGCTTTCTTT. Translating it yields CASGGVGAFF.

This clone was counted a few times. The chain uses TRBV7-2 and TRBJ2-1, with 9 bases identical to TRBD2. Germline V gives CDR1 SGHTA, CDR2 FQGNSA. The CDR3 runs to 17 residues. After removal of 5 bases from V and 9 bases from J, the junction contained 17 bases not matched to a gene. CDR3 amino acids: CASSRIAGVFRLGEQFF. The DNA for the CDR3 is TGTGCCAGCAGCCGGATAGCGGGAGTTTTCCGGTTGGGTGAGCAGTTCTTC.

This chain connects TRBV9 to TRBJ1-5; D gene ambiguous. Trimming stripped 5 bases from V and 2 bases from J, with 20 bases between. CDR1 and CDR2 (germline): SGDLS, YYNGEE. The CDR3 has 17 residues. The CDR3 DNA follows: TGTGCCAGCAGTCGATCGGGCCTCCCCGGGGGCAATCAGCCCCAGCATTTT. It yields the protein CASSRSGLPGGNQPQHF.

V is TRBV25-1 and J is TRBJ1-1, with D perhaps TRBD1 (6 bases). This CDR3 is built from 13 residues. Germline lookup yields CDR1 MGHDK and CDR2 SYGVNS. Trimming shortened V by 5 bases and J by 4 bases, and 11 bases separated the two germline ends. The CDR3 DNA reads TGTGCCAGCAGTATTCAGGGGAGCACTGAAGCTTTCTTT. This encodes CASSIQGSTEAFF.

The chain recombines TRBV7-3 with TRBJ1-1, with D perhaps TRBD1 (5 bases). Looked up from germline, CDR1 is SGHTA and CDR2 is FQGTGA. The CDR3 has 14 amino acids. V was pared by 2 bases and J by 1 base, with 8 bases between. CDR3 DNA sequence: TGTGCCAGCAGCTTACGCAGGGAGAACACTGAAGCTTTCTTT. It specifies CASSLRRENTEAFF.

V is TRBV7-2 and J is TRBJ1-2, with 10 bases identical to TRBD1. Germline V gives CDR1 SGHTA, CDR2 FQGNSA. The V segment lost 4 bases and the J segment 7 bases; nucleotides outside the gene matches: 6. The length of the CDR3 is 14 residues. DNA of the CDR3: TGTGCCAGCAGCTCAGGGGACAGGGGATCTGGCTACACCTTC. It is translated as CASSSGDRGSGYTF. The full variable domain, rest sourced from reference TRBV7-2 and TRBJ1-2, is GAGVSQSPSNKVTEKGKDVELRCDPISGHTALYWYRQSLGQGLEFLIYFQGNSAPDKSGLPSDRFSAERTGGSVSTLTIQRTQQEDSAVYLCASSSGDRGSGYTFGSGTRLTVV.

The chain uses TRBV4-1 and TRBJ2-5, with D hard to call. Between the trimmed V and J ends, which lost 1 base and 5 bases, there was a span of 20 bases. CDR3 length: 17 residues. Germline CDR1 is MGHRA and CDR2 is YSYEKL. The CDR3: CASSQVPPGYPRETQYF. Here the CDR3 DNA reads TGCGCCAGCAGCCAAGTTCCCCCCGGGTACCCTCGCGAGACCCAGTACTTC.

The chain has TRBV30 and TRBJ1-2, with a weak D call TRBD1 (5 bases). CDR3 length: 13 amino acids. V lost 4 bases to trimming and J lost 4 bases, with 13 bases between them. From germline, CDR1 is GTSNPN and CDR2 SVGIG (reference sequence). CDR3 in amino acids: CAWTLQGLYGYTF. CDR3 sequence (DNA): TGTGCCTGGACTCTCCAGGGACTCTATGGCTACACCTTC. Based on the CDR3 plus reference TRBV30 and TRBJ1-2, the full variable domain is SQTIHQWPATLVQPVGSPLSLECTVEGTSNPNLYWYRQAAGRGLQLLFYSVGIGQISSEVPQNLSASRPQDRQFILSSKKLLLSDSGFYLCAWTLQGLYGYTFGSGTRLTVV.

This clone was detected only once. V is TRBV30 and J is TRBJ2-2; a weak D match, TRBD2 (5 bases). Trimming stripped 2 bases from V and 4 bases from J, with 8 bases between. Germline CDR1 GTSNPN, CDR2 SVGIG (reference sequence). The CDR3 runs to 13 residues. The CDR3 DNA sequence: TGTGCCTGGAGTTGGCGGGCCACCGGGGAGCTGTTTTTT. Translation: CAWSWRATGELFF.

The chain has TRBV20-1 and TRBJ1-2; D is unresolved. Germline CDR1 is DFQATT and CDR2 is SNEGSKA (reference sequence). The length of the CDR3 is 11 residues. V was trimmed by 8 bases and J by 1 base, leaving 8 bases between them. The DNA of the CDR3 is TGCAGTTGCAGGATTAACTATGGCTACACCTTC. It specifies CSCRINYGYTF.

The rearrangement joins TRBV28 to TRBJ1-2, with 8 bases fitting TRBD1. J gave up 8 bases and V 3 bases, and 11 bases lay outside the gene matches. This CDR3 is 15 amino acids long. Germline CDR1 MDHEN, CDR2 SYDVKM. The CDR3, as DNA: TGTGCCAGCAGTTTGGATGGGACAGGTCAGAGGGGCTACACCTTC. It codes for CASSLDGTGQRGYTF.

This clone has ten or more counts. This sequence joins TRBV6-1 and TRBJ1-5, with 9 bases that match TRBD1. This CDR3 has 17 amino acids. V shed 2 bases and J 4 bases; nucleotides not matched to a gene: 9. Per germline, CDR1 MNHNS and CDR2 SASEGT. The CDR3 sequence is CASSELKGTGSNQPQHF. The CDR3 nucleotides read TGTGCCAGCAGTGAATTAAAGGGGACAGGGTCTAATCAGCCCCAGCATTTT.

This clone was detected only a few times. The chain carries TRBV18 and TRBJ2-2; D is possibly TRBD1 or TRBD2 (5 bases each). The CDR3 is 16 amino acids. Germline-derived CDR1 and CDR2 are KGHSH and LQKENI. V lost 5 bases to trimming and J lost 4 bases, with 17 bases between them. CDR3 region: CASSSTSGRSTGELFF. The CDR3 DNA sequence: TGTGCCAGCTCATCCACTTCGGGACGGAGCACCGGGGAGCTGTTTTTT.

The chain uses TRBV27 and TRBJ2-3, with D uncertain. The V gene lost 3 bases and the J gene lost 3 bases, with 7 bases spanning the gap. Germline V gene lookup returns CDR1 MNHEY and CDR2 SMNVEV (reference sequence). The CDR3 runs to 13 residues. CDR3 protein: CASSFPGTDTQYF. The CDR3 DNA follows: TGTGCCAGCAGTTTTCCTGGGACAGATACGCAGTATTTT.

The chain combines TRBV5-1 with TRBJ2-1; 10 nucleotides agree with TRBD2. J was trimmed by 5 bases and V by 5 bases; bases with no gene match: 4. CDR3 length: 14 residues. The germline CDR1 and CDR2 sequences are SGHRS and YFSETQ. CDR3 sequence: CASSPSGRHNEQFF. Here the CDR3 DNA reads TGCGCCAGCAGTCCTAGCGGGAGACACAATGAGCAGTTCTTC.